Listed below are T cell receptor beta chains from one sample, sequenced in a study of Ad26.COV2.S vaccination and SARS-CoV-2 variants. Profiled with immunoSEQ multiplex PCR; TCRdb holds only in-frame clones, not every one. The top ten hold about 3.1% of the sample, which has about 250,000 clones, more than 75% seen once. The specimen was peripheral blood, collected in a trial of Ad26.COV2.S vaccine versus placebo. The receptor set was obtained from a person aged 18 to 65 who received the Ad26.COV2.S COVID-19 vaccine or a placebo. Each CDR3 is given with its conserved first and last residue. A D gene is named only where the DNA matches it firmly. Rows give clone size only sometimes, using once, few, many, or a class for an expanded clone.

V: TRBV6-5; D: NA; size: NA; J: TRBJ1-1; DNA: TGTGCTATTACATCGCAGGGAGGCACTGAAGCTTTCTTT; CDR3: CAITSQGGTEAFF
V: TRBV25-1; D: NA; size: once; J: TRBJ2-7; DNA: TGTGCCAGCAGTGAATGGTCGAGCTCCTACGAGCAGTACTTC; CDR3: CASSEWSSSYEQYF
V: TRBV13; D: TRBD2; size: NA; J: TRBJ2-7; DNA: TGTGCCAGCAGCTTACGGTCAAAGCTAGCGGACCTCGGGGCCGAGCAGTACTTC; CDR3: CASSLRSKLADLGAEQYF
V: TRBV5-4; D: NA; size: NA; J: TRBJ1-1; DNA: TGTGCCAGCAGCCCTACGAGGGACGTTACTGAAGCTTTCTTT; CDR3: CASSPTRDVTEAFF
V: TRBV15; D: NA; size: NA; J: TRBJ2-7; DNA: TGTGCCACCAGCAGAGAGGATGAGCAGTACTTC; CDR3: CATSREDEQYF
V: TRBV5-1; D: NA; size: NA; J: TRBJ1-6; DNA: TGCGCCAGCAGCCGAGCGTACGGGGGGAATTCACCCCTCCACTTT; CDR3: CASSRAYGGNSPLHF
V: TRBV6-5; D: NA; size: NA; J: TRBJ2-1; DNA: TGTGCCAGCAGTTACGTACTCCACAATGAGCAGTTCTTC; CDR3: CASSYVLHNEQFF
V: TRBV7-2; D: NA; size: NA; J: TRBJ1-5; DNA: TGTGCCAGCAGCTTAGGGCAGAGGGCGAGCAATCAGCCCCAGCATTTT; CDR3: CASSLGQRASNQPQHF
V: TRBV18; D: NA; size: NA; J: TRBJ2-1; DNA: TGTGCCAGCTCACCACTTGGAAATGAGCAGTTCTTC; CDR3: CASSPLGNEQFF
V: TRBV4-3; D: NA; size: NA; J: TRBJ2-7; DNA: TGCGCCAGCAGCCACTCCCTACAAGGAGGCCAACCCGAGCAGTACTTC; CDR3: CASSHSLQGGQPEQYF
V: TRBV2; D: NA; size: NA; J: TRBJ1-1; DNA: TGTGCCAGCAGTGTAGTAGTTAACACTGAAGCTTTCTTT; CDR3: CASSVVVNTEAFF
V: TRBV4-2; D: TRBD2; size: NA; J: TRBJ2-3; DNA: TGTGCCAGCAGCCAAACGAGCGGGGGGGCCGAAGATACGCAGTATTTT; CDR3: CASSQTSGGAEDTQYF
V: TRBV7-3; D: NA; size: NA; J: TRBJ2-1; DNA: TGTGCCAGCAGCTTAACGAGGGACGCCTACAATGAGCAGTTCTTC; CDR3: CASSLTRDAYNEQFF
V: TRBV4-3; D: NA; size: NA; J: TRBJ2-7; DNA: TGCGCCAGCAGCCCTACAGAGGACTACGTACGGGGTCCGTCCGAGCAGTACTTC; CDR3: CASSPTEDYVRGPSEQYF
V: TRBV5-1; D: TRBD1; size: NA; J: TRBJ2-1; DNA: TGCGCCAGCAGCACGGGACAGGGTGCCTACAATGAGCAGTTCTTC; CDR3: CASSTGQGAYNEQFF
V: TRBV6-6; D: NA; size: NA; J: TRBJ2-7; DNA: TGTGCCAGCAGTTCTGGGTTCGAGCAGTACTTC; CDR3: CASSSGFEQYF
V: TRBV28; D: NA; size: NA; J: TRBJ2-1; DNA: TGTGCCCTTGGAAGGGGCGGCTTCTACAATGAGCAGTTCTTC; CDR3: CALGRGGFYNEQFF
V: TRBV10-3; D: NA; size: NA; J: TRBJ2-3; DNA: TGTGCCATCAGCCCGAACACAGATACGCAGTATTTT; CDR3: CAISPNTDTQYF
V: TRBV7-9; D: NA; size: NA; J: TRBJ1-1; DNA: TGTGCCAGCAGCAAGGGGACCTCCACTGAAGCTTTCTTT; CDR3: CASSKGTSTEAFF
V: TRBV19; D: NA; size: once; J: TRBJ2-1; DNA: TGTGCCAGTAGTATTTCAGGGGCAGGGTCCTACAATGAGCAGTTCTTC; CDR3: CASSISGAGSYNEQFF
V: TRBV19; D: NA; size: NA; J: TRBJ1-4; DNA: TGTGCCAGTAGTATAGAGGGGCGAAGGCTGTTTTTT; CDR3: CASSIEGRRLFF
V: TRBV13; D: TRBD2; size: NA; J: TRBJ2-2; DNA: TGTGCCAGCAGCTTAGCGGGGCCCGGGGGGGCCGGGGAGCTGTTTTTT; CDR3: CASSLAGPGGAGELFF
V: TRBV4-2; D: NA; size: NA; J: TRBJ2-2; DNA: TGTGCCAGCAGCCAAGGCGGGGACACCGGGGAGCTGTTTTTT; CDR3: CASSQGGDTGELFF
V: TRBV11-2; D: TRBD1; size: once; J: TRBJ1-2; DNA: TGTGCCAGCAGCTTTCAACAGGGGGAAACGTGGTATGGCTACACCTTC; CDR3: CASSFQQGETWYGYTF
V: TRBV29-1; D: NA; size: NA; J: TRBJ2-4; DNA: TGCAGCGTTGAAGATAGGTACCTAGCCAAAAACATTCAGTACTTC; CDR3: CSVEDRYLAKNIQYF
V: TRBV6-2/TRBV6-3; D: TRBD1; size: NA; J: TRBJ2-7; DNA: TGTGCCAGCAGTTACTCGGGCGGGACAGGACCCTACGAGCAGTACTTC; CDR3: CASSYSGGTGPYEQYF
V: TRBV7-2; D: NA; size: NA; J: TRBJ2-7; DNA: TGTGCCAGCAGCTTAATTAGTTCCTACGAGCAGTACTTC; CDR3: CASSLISSYEQYF
V: TRBV5-1; D: TRBD2; size: NA; J: TRBJ2-7; DNA: TGCGCCAGCAGCGTGGAGCGGGGCCTAGGCTCCTACGAGCAGTACTTC; CDR3: CASSVERGLGSYEQYF
V: TRBV18; D: NA; size: NA; J: TRBJ1-3; DNA: TGTGCCAGCTCCATAATGCCAGGGGAAGGCAACACCATATATTTT; CDR3: CASSIMPGEGNTIYF
V: TRBV12-5; D: NA; size: NA; J: TRBJ2-2; DNA: TGTGCTAGTGGTTTGGTCCAACCCTGGGGAGTCCGGAACACCGGGGAGCTGTTTTTT; CDR3: CASGLVQPWGVRNTGELFF
V: TRBV11-3; D: NA; size: NA; J: TRBJ2-2; DNA: TGTGCCAGCGGGGGTACCGGGGAGCTGTTTTTT; CDR3: CASGGTGELFF
V: TRBV2; D: TRBD2; size: NA; J: TRBJ2-7; DNA: TGTGCCAGCAGCGACGGACTAGCGGGAGGCTACGAGCAGTACTTC; CDR3: CASSDGLAGGYEQYF
V: TRBV7-9; D: TRBD2; size: NA; J: TRBJ2-7; DNA: TGTGCCAGCAGCTTAGCGGGGCTAGCGGGTTTCTCCTACGAGCAGTACTTC; CDR3: CASSLAGLAGFSYEQYF
V: TRBV27; D: NA; size: NA; J: TRBJ1-5; DNA: TGTGCCAGCAGTTTATCCGGGGAAAGGAGTCAGCCCCAGCATTTT; CDR3: CASSLSGERSQPQHF
V: TRBV2; D: NA; size: NA; J: TRBJ2-7; DNA: TGTGCCAGCAGTGAGCCGGTGTCTTACGAGCAGTACTTC; CDR3: CASSEPVSYEQYF
V: TRBV24-1; D: TRBD2; size: NA; J: TRBJ2-7; DNA: TGTGCCACCAGTGATTCTAGCGGCTACGAGCAGTACTTC; CDR3: CATSDSSGYEQYF
V: TRBV5-1; D: NA; size: NA; J: TRBJ1-1; DNA: TGCGCCAGCAGCTTGGCGGGGGCGCAGGGAGAAACTGAAGCTTTCTTT; CDR3: CASSLAGAQGETEAFF
V: TRBV12-5; D: NA; size: NA; J: TRBJ1-5; DNA: TGTGCTAGTGGTTTGTCGGCCGGGGAAAATCAGCCCCAGCATTTT; CDR3: CASGLSAGENQPQHF
V: TRBV5-6; D: TRBD2; size: NA; J: TRBJ2-1; DNA: TGTGCCAGCAGCTTCGGGACTAGCGGGGGCCCTAGTCGCGAGCAGTTCTTC; CDR3: CASSFGTSGGPSREQFF